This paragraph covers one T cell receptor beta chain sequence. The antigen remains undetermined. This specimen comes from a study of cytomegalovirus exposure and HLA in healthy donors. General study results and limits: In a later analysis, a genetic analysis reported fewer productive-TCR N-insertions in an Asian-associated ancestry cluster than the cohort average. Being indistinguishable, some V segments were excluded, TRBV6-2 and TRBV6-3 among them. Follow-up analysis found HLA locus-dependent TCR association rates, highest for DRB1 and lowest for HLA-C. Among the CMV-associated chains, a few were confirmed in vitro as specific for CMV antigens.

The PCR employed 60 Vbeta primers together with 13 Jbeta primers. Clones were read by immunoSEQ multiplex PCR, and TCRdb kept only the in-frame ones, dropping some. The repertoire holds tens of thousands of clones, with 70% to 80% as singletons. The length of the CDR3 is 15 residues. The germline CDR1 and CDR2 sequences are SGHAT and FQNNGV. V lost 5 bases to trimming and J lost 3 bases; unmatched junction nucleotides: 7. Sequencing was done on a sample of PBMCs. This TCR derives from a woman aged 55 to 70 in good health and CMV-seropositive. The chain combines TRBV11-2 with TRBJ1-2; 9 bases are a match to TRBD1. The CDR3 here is CASSLNRGLYYGYTF. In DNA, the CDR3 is TGTGCCAGCAGCCTCAACAGGGGGCTTTACTATGGCTACACCTTC.